This is a list of T cell receptor beta chains from one sample in a study of technical replicates of blood from several donors. Profiling relied on immunoSEQ multiplex PCR, and the TCRdb table lists in-frame clones only, not all of them. Here the sample spans 50,000 to 55,000 clones, about 86% being singletons. The sequenced sample was PBMCs. Receptors originate from a human donor in good health. Some clones in this sample may be carry-over from other donors' samples. CDR3s include the opening cysteine and the closing phenylalanine or tryptophan. The D gene is left open where the match is weak. Part of the rows lack a size; the others show once, few, many or a class for expanded clones.

D: NA
J: TRBJ1-2
size: NA
V: TRBV6-5
DNA: TGTGCCAGCAGCCAGGGTCCGTACTATGGCTACACCTTC
CDR3: CASSQGPYYGYTF

D: NA
J: TRBJ1-5
size: NA
V: TRBV7-9
DNA: TGTGCCAGCAGCTTAGAGCCGCGGCAGCCCCAGCATTTT
CDR3: CASSLEPRQPQHF

D: NA
J: TRBJ2-2
size: NA
V: TRBV7-2
DNA: TGTGCCAGCAGCTTATTGGGCGTTTCCCGCACCGGGGAGCTGTTTTTT
CDR3: CASSLLGVSRTGELFF

D: NA
J: TRBJ1-4
size: NA
V: TRBV18
DNA: TGTGCCAGCTCACGAGGGCTGGGGGAAAAACTGTTTTTT
CDR3: CASSRGLGEKLFF

D: NA
J: TRBJ2-3
size: NA
V: TRBV4-2
DNA: TGTGCCAGCAGCCCGCGAGGGGGTGGGGGCACAGATACGCAGTATTTT
CDR3: CASSPRGGGGTDTQYF

D: TRBD1
J: TRBJ2-6
size: few
V: TRBV19
DNA: TGTGCCAGCCGGGACAGGGGGTTCTCTGGGGCCAACGTCCTGACTTTC
CDR3: CASRDRGFSGANVLTF

D: TRBD2
J: TRBJ2-2
size: NA
V: TRBV5-4
DNA: TGTGCCAGCAGCCCTGGACTAGCGGACGGGGAGCTGTTTTTT
CDR3: CASSPGLADGELFF

D: NA
J: TRBJ2-5
size: NA
V: TRBV21-1
DNA: TGTGCCAGCAGCACTCGACTAGCGGAGCCTCAAGAGACCCAGTACTTC
CDR3: CASSTRLAEPQETQYF

D: TRBD1
J: TRBJ2-7
size: NA
V: TRBV27
DNA: TGTGCCAGCAGTCGACAGGGGCCCTACGAGCAGTACTTC
CDR3: CASSRQGPYEQYF

D: TRBD2
J: TRBJ2-7
size: once
V: TRBV11-2
DNA: TGTGCCAGCAGCTCAATAGCGGGAGGGGTAAGGGAGCAGTACTTC
CDR3: CASSSIAGGVREQYF

D: TRBD2
J: TRBJ2-3
size: NA
V: TRBV18
DNA: TGTGCCAGCTCACCTGGACTAGCGGGGAGGTGGGCAGATACGCAGTATTTT
CDR3: CASSPGLAGRWADTQYF

D: TRBD2
J: TRBJ2-5
size: NA
V: TRBV7-6
DNA: TGTGCCAGCAGTAGGACTAGTAGAGAGACCCAGTACTTC
CDR3: CASSRTSRETQYF

D: NA
J: TRBJ2-1
size: NA
V: TRBV20-1
DNA: TGCAGTGCTAGTCGGTACAATGAGCAGTTCTTC
CDR3: CSASRYNEQFF

D: NA
J: TRBJ1-1
size: NA
V: TRBV30
DNA: TGTGCCTGGAGTGTGGGGCGATATGAAGCTTTCTTT
CDR3: CAWSVGRYEAFF

D: NA
J: TRBJ2-2
size: NA
V: TRBV5-4
DNA: TGTGCCAGCAGCTTGCTACAGGTGAACACCGGGGAGCTGTTTTTT
CDR3: CASSLLQVNTGELFF

D: NA
J: TRBJ1-3
size: NA
V: TRBV6-5
DNA: TGTGCCAGCAGTTACTCGAAAGGGGCAGGCAGAAACACCATATATTTT
CDR3: CASSYSKGAGRNTIYF

D: NA
J: TRBJ1-2
size: NA
V: TRBV18
DNA: TGTGCCAGCACCACAGGACCTAACTATGGCTACACCTTC
CDR3: CASTTGPNYGYTF

D: TRBD2
J: TRBJ2-1
size: NA
V: TRBV20-1
DNA: TGCAGTGCCGGGACTAGCGTCGAGCAGTTCTTC
CDR3: CSAGTSVEQFF

D: TRBD2
J: TRBJ2-7
size: NA
V: TRBV11-2
DNA: TGTGCCAGCAGCCGGGGGGGGAACGAGCAGTACTTC
CDR3: CASSRGGNEQYF

D: NA
J: TRBJ1-1
size: few
V: TRBV19
DNA: TGTGCCAGTAGCCAAGACAGAGACACTGAAGCTTTCTTT
CDR3: CASSQDRDTEAFF

D: NA
J: TRBJ2-7
size: NA
V: TRBV5-1
DNA: TGCGCCAGCAGCTTTTGGGATAGCGGCGAGCAGTACTTC
CDR3: CASSFWDSGEQYF

D: NA
J: TRBJ2-2
size: NA
V: TRBV29-1
DNA: TGCAGCGTTACCTCCGGGACAACGAACACCGGGGAGCTGTTTTTT
CDR3: CSVTSGTTNTGELFF

D: TRBD2
J: TRBJ2-1
size: NA
V: TRBV27
DNA: TGTGCCAGCAGTTTAAGCTCTAGCGGGGGGGCAACCTACAATGAGCAGTTCTTC
CDR3: CASSLSSSGGATYNEQFF

D: NA
J: TRBJ2-7
size: NA
V: TRBV7-2
DNA: TGTGCCAGCAGCTCAGGAGACAGGATCCACGAGCAGTACTTC
CDR3: CASSSGDRIHEQYF

D: TRBD2
J: TRBJ2-5
size: NA
V: TRBV7-8
DNA: TGTGCCAGCAGCTTAGTGGCTAGCGGGGGGAAAGCAGCCCAGTACTTC
CDR3: CASSLVASGGKAAQYF

D: NA
J: TRBJ2-1
size: once
V: TRBV30
DNA: TGTGCCTGGACAGTACACAATGAGCAGTTCTTC
CDR3: CAWTVHNEQFF

D: NA
J: TRBJ1-6
size: NA
V: TRBV6-1
DNA: TGTGCCAGCAGTGAGCTACGACAGCCATGGGTCCGGATTTCACCCCTCCACTTT
CDR3: CASSELRQPWVRISPLHF

D: TRBD2
J: TRBJ2-1
size: NA
V: TRBV6-5
DNA: TGTGCCAGCAGTGGGACTAGCGGGAATGAGCAGTTCTTC
CDR3: CASSGTSGNEQFF

D: TRBD1
J: TRBJ1-2
size: NA
V: TRBV6-1
DNA: TGTGCCAGCACCCTAGGGGGCAGGGAGAAGTATGGCTACACCTTC
CDR3: CASTLGGREKYGYTF

D: TRBD1
J: TRBJ2-3
size: NA
V: TRBV4-1
DNA: TGCGCCAGCAGCCAAGTCCAGGGGGACACAGATACGCAGTATTTT
CDR3: CASSQVQGDTDTQYF

D: TRBD1
J: TRBJ2-4
size: once
V: TRBV2
DNA: TGTGCCAGCACCGGGGACAGTCCCAAAAACATTCAGTACTTC
CDR3: CASTGDSPKNIQYF

D: TRBD1
J: TRBJ2-3
size: NA
V: TRBV6-5
DNA: TGTGCCAGCAGCCGAAAGAGGGGGCTGGATACGCAGTATTTT
CDR3: CASSRKRGLDTQYF

D: NA
J: TRBJ1-6
size: NA
V: TRBV6-6
DNA: TGTGCCAGCTCTCCAGGGTTGAATAATTCACCCCTCCACTTT
CDR3: CASSPGLNNSPLHF

D: TRBD2
J: TRBJ2-1
size: once
V: TRBV4-2
DNA: TGTGCCAGCACCGGGACTAGCGGGCCCTACAATGAGCAGTTCTTC
CDR3: CASTGTSGPYNEQFF

D: NA
J: TRBJ1-1
size: few
V: TRBV30
DNA: TGTGCCTGGAAAGGAGGTGTGCACACTGAAGCTTTCTTT
CDR3: CAWKGGVHTEAFF